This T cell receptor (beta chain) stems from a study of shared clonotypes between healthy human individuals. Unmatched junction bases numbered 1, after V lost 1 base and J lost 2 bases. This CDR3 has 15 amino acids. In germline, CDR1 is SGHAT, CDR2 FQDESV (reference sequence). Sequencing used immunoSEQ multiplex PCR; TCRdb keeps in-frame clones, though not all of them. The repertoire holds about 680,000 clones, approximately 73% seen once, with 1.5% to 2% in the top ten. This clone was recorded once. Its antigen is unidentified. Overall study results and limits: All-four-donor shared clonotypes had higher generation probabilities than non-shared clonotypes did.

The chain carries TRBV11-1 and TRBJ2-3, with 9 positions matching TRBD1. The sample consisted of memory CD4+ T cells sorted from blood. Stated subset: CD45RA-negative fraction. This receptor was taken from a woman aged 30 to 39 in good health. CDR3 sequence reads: CASSLGTGVTDTQYF. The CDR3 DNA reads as TGTGCCAGCAGCTTAGGGACAGGGGTCACAGATACGCAGTATTTT.